This T cell receptor (beta chain) was obtained from a study of T cell responses to AZD1222 COVID-19 vaccine. Details on this clone: Antigen unknown.

Findings of the study overall: Spike-specific TCR breadth and depth grew following two AZD1222 doses. Clonal diversity was possibly underestimated; the donors were predominantly white British and more often female. The reported proportion of spike-specific TCRs targeting unmutated variant regions was nearly half.

The junction had 6 bases not matched to a gene; V was cut back by 8 bases and J by 8 bases. CDR1 and CDR2 from the germline V gene are MGHDK and SYGVNS. The CDR3 sequence is 12 residues long. TCRdb's table, derived via immunoSEQ multiplex PCR, lists solely in-frame clones and lacks some. Of roughly 180,000 clones in the sample, approximately 90% were seen once. The chain employs TRBV25-1 and TRBJ1-2; 9 positions match TRBD1. Sequences were derived from peripheral blood, sampled on day 0 of AZD1222 vaccination. The sequence came from an adult in good health. In nucleotides, the CDR3 is TGTGCCAGCTCCGGGACAGGGTCCGGCTACACCTTC. It specifies CASSGTGSGYTF.